Shown below are 11 T cell receptor beta chains from a single sample sequenced in a study of CD4 and CD8 cells across lung adenocarcinoma regions. TCRdb itself ran the PCR reads through MiXCR, one entry per CDR3 protein. The sample includes almost 5,000 distinct CDR3 sequences, roughly 60% of them seen just once. The source material was CD4+ T cells from the center of a lung tumor. These TCRs come from a male donor with lung adenocarcinoma. The CD4 and CD8 labels of this study may be unreliable.

For this clonotype: One junction end does not reproduce the germline sequence, and a read error may be involved. J is TRBJ2-3 and V is TRBV10-3, with D maybe TRBD2 (6 bases). The CDR3 has 15 residues. The germline CDR1 and CDR2 sequences are ENHRY and SYGVKD. The CDR3 region is CGGGYGVCGTETQYF. CDR3 coding DNA: TGTGGTGGGGGGTATGGGGTCTGTGGCACAGAGACGCAGTATTTT.

By proportion, this clonotype is medium-sized (0.01 to 0.1%). CDR3 sequence (DNA): TGTGCCAGCAGAATTAGCGGGAGGGTCCAAGAGACCCAGTACTTC. It translates to CASRISGRVQETQYF. This chain links TRBV6-1 with TRBJ2-1; 11 nucleotides agree with TRBD2. TRBJ2-5 matches the DNA end more closely, so the J call is doubtful. From germline, CDR1 is MNHNS and CDR2 SASEGT. CDR3 length: 15 amino acids.

This clonotype was picked up a small number of times. The V gene is TRBV27, the J gene TRBJ2-3; D ambiguous. Germline V gives CDR1 MNHEY, CDR2 SMNVEV (reference sequence). This CDR3 comprises 13 residues. Trimming cost V 3 bases and J 4 bases, with 8 bases left between them. The CDR3, as DNA: TGTGCCAGCAGTTTCCTTCGCTCAGATACGCAGTATTTT. It specifies CASSFLRSDTQYF.

V usage is TRBV12-3 or TRBV12-4 and J usage is TRBJ2-1; unclear D gene. V was shortened by 1 base and J by 7 bases, with 8 bases between the two germline ends. The CDR3 has 13 amino acids. This CDR3 reads CASSLGGVNEQFF. Written as DNA, the CDR3 is TGTGCCAGCAGTTTAGGCGGCGTGAATGAGCAGTTCTTC.

This clonotype has only one observation. The J gene is TRBJ2-1, the V gene TRBV7-3; 15 bases fit TRBD2. Germline V lookup: CDR1 SGHTA, CDR2 FQGTGA. The CDR3 is 18 amino acids. The V gene end was trimmed by 2 bases and the J gene end by 5 bases; junction bases not matched to a gene: 7. CDR3 DNA sequence: TGTGCCAGCAGCTTAGTGGGACTAGCGGGAGGCCAACACAATGAGCAGTTCTTC. Translated, it gives CASSLVGLAGGQHNEQFF.

This clonotype is classed as large. The J gene is TRBJ1-4, the V gene TRBV6-1; D remains unclear. Germline assignment: CDR1 MNHNS and CDR2 SASEGT. Between the trimmed V and J ends, which lost 4 bases and 0 bases, there was a span of 9 bases. The CDR3 runs 15 residues. The CDR3 here is CASSGFGATNEKLFF. The CDR3 DNA sequence: TGTGCCAGCAGTGGCTTTGGGGCAACTAATGAAAAACTGTTTTTT.

The V and J genes are TRBV3-1 and TRBJ2-3; D gene ambiguous. Germline CDR1 is LGHDT and CDR2 is YNNKEL (reference sequence). The CDR3 is 12 amino acids. The ends were cut back, 3 bases at V and 5 bases at J, with 6 bases in the middle. The CDR3 DNA reads as TGTGCCAGCAGCCAGACTCGAGATACGCAGTATTTT. Translated: CASSQTRDTQYF.

By sample share, this clonotype is medium-sized (0.01 to 0.1%). CDR3 coding DNA: TGTGCCAGCAGCTTGGTAGCGGGGCGCACAGATACGCAGTATTTT. It yields the protein CASSLVAGRTDTQYF. The chain links TRBV7-6 to TRBJ2-3, with 8 bases lining up with TRBD2. The CDR3 is made up of 15 amino acids. Germline values: CDR1 SGHVS, CDR2 FNYEAQ. The ends lost 3 bases at V and 1 base at J; junction bases unmatched: 3.

The chain links TRBV11-2 to TRBJ2-1, with D perhaps matching TRBD2 (5 bases). The V and J ends lost 0 bases and 0 bases respectively, with 6 bases between them. The CDR3 extends over 15 amino acids. Germline loops: CDR1 SGHAT, CDR2 FQNNGV. As DNA, the CDR3 is TGTGCCAGCAGCTTAGAGGGGAGCTCCTACAATGAGCAGTTCTTC. Its translation: CASSLEGSSYNEQFF.

This clonotype has only a few counts. Being one base from a much bigger clone, this may be a read error. This rearrangement joins TRBV10-3 to TRBJ2-1; possibly TRBD1 or TRBD2 for D (6 bases each). Germline V CDR1 and CDR2: ENHRY, SYGVKD. This CDR3 is built from 16 residues. V was pared by 4 bases and J by 13 bases, with 26 bases between. CDR3 in amino acids: CAISVNGGQEGETQFF. DNA for the CDR3: TGTGCCATCAGTGTTAACGGGGGCCAGGAGGGAGAGACCCAGTTCTTC.

This clonotype has a handful of counts. The chain carries TRBV7-2 and TRBJ2-1, with D perhaps matching TRBD2 (5 bases). The J call is doubtful: the DNA matches TRBJ2-5 better. The CDR3 runs 16 residues. Germline loops: CDR1 SGHTA, CDR2 FQGNSA. The CDR3 sequence: CASSSVGSFAGETQYF. CDR3 coding DNA: TGTGCCAGCAGCTCTGTCGGTAGCTTCGCGGGAGAGACCCAGTACTTC.